Shown below are 27 T cell receptor beta chains from a single sample sequenced in a study of blood T cell repertoires in COVID-19. Using immunoSEQ multiplex PCR, the repertoire was profiled, and TCRdb retains in-frame clones only, with some absent. The repertoire holds about 140,000 clones, roughly 82% seen once, with about 12% in the top ten. The sequencing input was peripheral blood. The source is a man older than 75 with acute or convalescent COVID-19.

The chain recombines TRBV6-2 or TRBV6-3 with TRBJ2-2; D is uncertain. The CDR3 is 15 amino acids. The germline V gene encodes CDR1 MNHEY and CDR2 SVGEGT. The ends were cut back, 0 bases at V and 8 bases at J, with 13 bases in the middle. CDR3 sequence (DNA): TGTGCCAGCAGTTACTCGAGTACCCCTCTGGGGGAGCTGTTTTTT. Translation gives CASSYSSTPLGELFF.

The chain links TRBV19 to TRBJ2-2, with unresolved D. The CDR3 totals 12 residues. Germline V CDR1 and CDR2: LNHDA, SQIVND (reference sequence). V was cut by 7 bases and J by 3 bases, with 6 bases left in between. CDR3 in amino acids: CASNMDTGELFF. In DNA form, the CDR3 reads TGTGCCAGTAACATGGACACCGGGGAGCTGTTTTTT.

The V call is TRBV10-3, the J call TRBJ2-5, with 9 bases that match TRBD2. This CDR3 spans 13 amino acids. CDR1 is ENHRY, CDR2 SYGVKD, per germline. V trimming: 6 bases; J trimming: 4 bases; junction bases outside the gene matches: 3. CDR3 sequence (DNA): TGTGCCATCAGGCAACTAGCGGGAGAGACCCAGTACTTC. Amino acids: CAIRQLAGETQYF.

This clone occurred once. This CDR3 reads CASSQDHLGGGRNTGELFF. CDR3 nucleotide sequence: TGCGCCAGCAGCCAAGATCATTTAGGCGGGGGCCGTAACACCGGGGAGCTGTTTTTT. The chain links TRBV4-1 to TRBJ2-2; tentative D call: TRBD2 (7 bases). Trimming pared 0 bases from V and 2 bases from J, leaving 19 bases between. The CDR3 has 19 residues. The germline gives CDR1 MGHRA, CDR2 YSYEKL.

CDR3 amino acids: CASSFSDRVFAFF. CDR3 DNA sequence: TGTGCCAGCAGTTTTTCGGACAGGGTATTTGCTTTCTTT. The rearrangement uses TRBV28 and TRBJ1-1; 8 nucleotides line up with TRBD1. The germline V gene has CDR1 MDHEN and CDR2 SYDVKM. V trimming: 3 bases; J trimming: 11 bases; junction bases outside the gene matches: 8. CDR3 length: 13 residues.

This clone has a handful of counts. The V and J genes are TRBV7-8 and TRBJ1-6; no reliable D call. V lost 4 bases to trimming and J lost 9 bases, with 19 bases between them. The CDR3 loop spans 16 amino acids. Per germline, CDR1 SGHVS and CDR2 FQNEAQ. The CDR3 loop reads CASSSAAVGERSPLHF. The CDR3 region has the DNA TGTGCCAGCAGCTCCGCCGCCGTCGGGGAACGTTCACCCCTCCACTTT. The full variable domain, completed using reference TRBV7-8 and TRBJ1-6, is GAGVSQSPRYKVAKRGQDVALRCDPISGHVSLFWYQQALGQGPEFLTYFQNEAQLDKSGLPSDRFFAERPEGSVSTLKIQRTQQEDSAVYLCASSSAAVGERSPLHFGNGTRLTVT.

J is TRBJ1-1 and V is TRBV7-9; TRBD1 matches 10 bases. V trimming: 5 bases; J trimming: 1 base; junction bases outside the gene matches: 4. Germline values: CDR1 SEHNR, CDR2 FQNEAQ (reference sequence). The length of the CDR3 is 15 residues. CDR3 sequence reads: CASSTWTGGNTEAFF. CDR3 bases: TGTGCCAGCAGCACTTGGACAGGGGGGAACACTGAAGCTTTCTTT. The entire variable domain, with the rest obtained from reference TRBV7-9 and TRBJ1-1, is as follows: DTGVSQNPRHKITKRGQNVTFRCDPISEHNRLYWYRQTLGQGPEFLTYFQNEAQLEKSRLLSDRFSAERPKGSFSTLEIQRTEQGDSAMYLCASSTWTGGNTEAFFGQGTRLTVV.

The chain joins TRBV2 to TRBJ1-2; TRBD1 might be the D (5 bases). Trimming removed 4 bases at V and 7 bases at J, with 19 bases between. From germline, CDR1 is SNHLY and CDR2 FYNNEI. The CDR3 has 15 amino acids. The CDR3 is CASSGGQGRPVGYTF. CDR3 nucleotides: TGTGCCAGCAGTGGGGGCCAAGGACGGCCGGTTGGCTACACCTTC.

A single count supports this clone. The CDR3 spells CASSQVPGMDYGYTF. The CDR3 coding sequence is TGCGCCAGCAGCCAAGTACCGGGAATGGACTATGGCTACACCTTC. The chain carries TRBV4-1 and TRBJ1-2; no reliable D call. Germline CDR1 is MGHRA and CDR2 is YSYEKL. V was trimmed by 1 base and J by 3 bases, leaving 12 bases between them. This CDR3 comprises 15 residues.

The chain is built from TRBV7-9 and TRBJ1-2; perhaps TRBD1 as D (5 bases). CDR3 length: 14 residues. CDR1 is SEHNR, CDR2 FQNEAQ, per germline (reference sequence). Trimming left V 1 base short and J 8 bases short, with 14 bases between. In DNA, the CDR3 is TGTGCCAGCAGCTTAGTGCAGGGTTTGCGGGGCTACACCTTC. Its protein product is CASSLVQGLRGYTF.

This chain joins TRBV5-1 and TRBJ1-2; 7 nucleotides align to TRBD1. V gave up 3 bases and J gave up 5 bases; unmatched junction bases: 10. CDR3 length: 15 residues. Germline CDR1 reads SGHRS; CDR2 reads YFSETQ. The CDR3 DNA reads as TGCGCCAGCAGCTCAGGGGGGACCTCTTGGTATGGCTACACCTTC. Amino acids: CASSSGGTSWYGYTF.

This clone was counted between two and nine times. This chain links TRBV14 with TRBJ2-5; 7 nucleotides line up with TRBD1. The V and J ends lost 0 bases and 5 bases, in that order; junction bases with no gene match: 6. CDR1 and CDR2 (germline): SGHDN, FVKESK. The length of the CDR3 is 15 residues. The CDR3 loop is CASSQDLRGPETQYF. For the CDR3, the DNA is TGTGCCAGCAGCCAAGATCTAAGGGGGCCGGAGACCCAGTACTTC. Full variable domain (outside the CDR3, taken from reference TRBV14 and TRBJ2-5): EAGVTQFPSHSVIEKGQTVTLRCDPISGHDNLYWYRRVMGKEIKFLLHFVKESKQDESGMPNNRFLAERTGGTYSTLKVQPAELEDSGVYFCASSQDLRGPETQYFGPGTRLLVL.

The rearrangement joins TRBV25-1 to TRBJ1-5; 9 nucleotides match TRBD1. Germline CDR1 reads MGHDK; CDR2 reads SYGVNS. This CDR3 spans 14 amino acids. Germline trimming cut 6 bases from V and 5 bases from J; bases unmatched to any gene: 5. CDR3 region: CASSKTGGYQPQHF. In DNA, the CDR3 is TGTGCCAGCAGCAAAACAGGGGGCTATCAGCCCCAGCATTTT.

This clone was observed a handful of times. The DNA is left out, because the CDR3 cannot be placed on it with certainty; the CDR3 is given as TCRdb lists it. This chain links TRBV27 with TRBJ1-1. Ends included, the CDR3 has 15 residues. CDR1 and CDR2 (germline): MNHEY, SMNVEV (reference sequence). CDR3 amino acids: CASSSSTGGGTEAFF.

The genes are TRBV5-4 and TRBJ2-7; the D gene is possibly TRBD2 (5 bases). The CDR3 runs to 14 residues. V shed 3 bases and J shed 0 bases, with 10 bases lying between them. Germline V lookup: CDR1 SGHNT, CDR2 YYREEE (reference sequence). CDR3 in amino acids: CASSSGLSSYEQYF. The CDR3, as DNA: TGTGCCAGCAGCTCAGGACTGAGCTCCTACGAGCAGTACTTC.

V gene TRBV7-3 combines with J gene TRBJ2-7, with a weak D call TRBD2 (5 bases). Between the trimmed V and J ends, which lost 1 base and 2 bases, there was a span of 9 bases. This CDR3 is built from 14 residues. Germline V gene sequence: CDR1 SGHTA, CDR2 FQGTGA. The CDR3 DNA sequence: TGTGCCAGCAGCTTAATGCCGGGGACCTACGAGCAGTACTTC. This sequence encodes CASSLMPGTYEQYF.

The chain carries TRBV14 and TRBJ1-4; D perhaps matches TRBD1 (5 bases). Trimming took 1 base from V and 8 from J, leaving 11 bases between them. Germline lookup yields CDR1 SGHDN and CDR2 FVKESK. The CDR3 is 14 amino acids. The CDR3 DNA reads as TGTGCCAGCAGCCAAGTTCAGGGTGGCGAAAAACTGTTTTTT. This sequence encodes CASSQVQGGEKLFF.

The V and J genes are TRBV5-4 and TRBJ2-7, with D possibly TRBD2 on 6 matching bases. This CDR3 is 15 amino acids long. With 4 bases removed from V and 3 bases from J, the gap between germline ends came to 17 bases. Germline CDR1 SGHNT, CDR2 YYREEE (reference sequence). The CDR3 DNA is TGTGCCAGCAGCCACCCAACCGGGAGCTTCTACGAGCAGTACTTC. This codes for CASSHPTGSFYEQYF.

V gene TRBV5-5 combines with J gene TRBJ2-1, with 8 bases matching TRBD2. Germline assignment: CDR1 SGHKS and CDR2 YYEKEE (reference sequence). This CDR3 spans 14 amino acids. V trimming: 5 bases; J trimming: 8 bases; junction bases outside the gene matches: 9. CDR3 sequence reads: CASRPGLGIDEQFF. The CDR3 nucleotides read TGTGCCAGCAGACCGGGACTAGGGATTGATGAGCAGTTCTTC.

This clone was recorded a few times. V and J are TRBV29-1 and TRBJ1-1; 7 bases are a match to TRBD1. The trim removed 6 bases at V and 2 bases at J, leaving 15 bases unmatched. The germline CDR1 and CDR2 sequences are SQVTM and ANQGSEA. The length of the CDR3 is 16 residues. The CDR3 region is CSVQPRAQGVNTEAFF. The CDR3 bases are TGCAGCGTCCAACCTCGGGCGCAGGGGGTTAACACTGAAGCTTTCTTT. Full variable domain (outside the CDR3, taken from reference TRBV29-1 and TRBJ1-1): SAVISQKPSRDICQRGTSLTIQCQVDSQVTMMFWYRQQPGQSLTLIATANQGSEATYESGFVIDKFPISRPNLTFSTLTVSNMSPEDSSIYLCSVQPRAQGVNTEAFFGQGTRLTVV.

The V and J genes are TRBV5-8 and TRBJ2-5; no definite D call. Germline assignment: CDR1 SGHTS and CDR2 YDEGEE. CDR3 length: 13 amino acids. Between the trimmed V and J ends, which lost 4 bases and 1 base, there was a span of 8 bases. CDR3 DNA sequence: TGTGCCAGCAGCCCTATGTCCCAAGAGACCCAGTACTTC. It specifies CASSPMSQETQYF.

V is TRBV18 and J is TRBJ1-2, with TRBD1 matching over 9 bases. J gave up 6 bases and V 3 bases, and 5 bases lay outside the gene matches. The CDR3 totals 14 residues. Germline loops: CDR1 KGHSH, CDR2 LQKENI. The CDR3 sequence: CASSPWTGEDGYTF. As DNA, the CDR3 is TGTGCCAGCTCACCTTGGACAGGGGAAGATGGCTACACCTTC.

The chain is built from TRBV6-5 and TRBJ1-5; D unresolved. The germline CDR1 and CDR2 sequences are MNHEY and SVGAGI. V was clipped by 5 bases and J by 4 bases, with 9 bases between them. CDR3 size: 13 residues. DNA for the CDR3: TGTGCCAGCAGTCGGACTATTAATCAGCCCCAGCATTTT. This encodes CASSRTINQPQHF.

J is TRBJ1-6 and V is TRBV10-2, with D perhaps TRBD1 (6 bases). The CDR3 is 15 residues long. The germline V gene encodes CDR1 WSHSY and CDR2 SAAADI. V was trimmed by 8 bases and J by 0 bases, leaving 11 bases between them. The CDR3 region has the DNA TGCGCCAGCGAGGGGGGGAGCTCCTATAATTCACCCCTCCACTTT. Residues: CASEGGSSYNSPLHF.

V usage is TRBV6-5 and J usage is TRBJ1-6; the match to TRBD1 covers 8 bases. The CDR3 totals 16 residues. Germline V CDR1 and CDR2: MNHEY, SVGAGI. V lost 4 bases, J lost 7 bases, and 9 bases stayed unmatched. The CDR3 nucleotides read TGTGCCAGCAGTTCCTCCCAGGGGGCAGGCAATTCACCCCTCCACTTT. Encoded protein: CASSSSQGAGNSPLHF.

The rearrangement uses TRBV9 and TRBJ2-2; TRBD2 aligns across 9 bases. This CDR3 has 18 amino acids. Germline CDR1 SGDLS, CDR2 YYNGEE. With 0 bases clipped from V and 4 bases from J, the junction kept 10 bases outside the gene matches. CDR3 DNA: TGTGCCAGCAGCGTAGTGCGGGGGGGCCTGGGAAGCACCGGGGAGCTGTTTTTT. The encoded protein is CASSVVRGGLGSTGELFF.

This chain links TRBV4-3 with TRBJ1-1; tentative D call: TRBD1 (5 bases). V lost 0 bases and J 10 bases, leaving 12 bases between the germline ends. Germline V lookup: CDR1 LGHNA, CDR2 YSLEER. The CDR3 consists of 13 residues. The CDR3 spells CASSQDSGVGAFF. CDR3 sequence (DNA): TGCGCCAGCAGCCAAGACTCGGGGGTAGGAGCTTTCTTT.